The T cell receptor (beta chain) under discussion was sequenced for a study of blood T cell repertoires in COVID-19. Study-level information: COVID-19 samples, acute and convalescent, were from the United States, Italy and Spain. From T cells, B-cell-depleted T cells, or PBMCs came the material, which was cDNA or gDNA.

The CDR3 is 14 amino acids. V lost 6 bases, J lost 4 bases, and 14 bases lay in between. Germline CDR1 MNHEY, CDR2 SVGAGI. Per the original methods: Reference gene primer amplification gave estimated nucleated cell counts. The protocol was immunoSEQ multiplex PCR, while the TCRdb copy is restricted to in-frame clones and leaves out a portion. V and J calls and clone size follow that table, whereas D and trimming were derived from the DNA. Of roughly 46,000 clones listed, 88% are singletons. This receptor was obtained from a man aged 50 or older with active COVID-19. V is TRBV6-5 and J is TRBJ2-3, with a possible D match to TRBD1 (5 bases). The material sequenced was peripheral blood. CDR3 amino acids: CASSRQGPADTQYF. Written as DNA, the CDR3 is TGTGCCAGCAGCCGCCAGGGTCCGGCAGATACGCAGTATTTT.